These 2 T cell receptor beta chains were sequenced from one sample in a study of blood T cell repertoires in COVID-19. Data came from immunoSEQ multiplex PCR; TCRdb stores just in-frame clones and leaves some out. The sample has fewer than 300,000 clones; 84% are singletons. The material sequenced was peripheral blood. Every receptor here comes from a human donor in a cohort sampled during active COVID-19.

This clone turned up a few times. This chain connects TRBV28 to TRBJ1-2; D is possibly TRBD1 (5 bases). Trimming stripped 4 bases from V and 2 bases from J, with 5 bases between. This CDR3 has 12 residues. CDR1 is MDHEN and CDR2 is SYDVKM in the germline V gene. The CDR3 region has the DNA TGTGCCAGCAGTTCAGGGAACTATGGCTACACCTTC. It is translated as CASSSGNYGYTF.

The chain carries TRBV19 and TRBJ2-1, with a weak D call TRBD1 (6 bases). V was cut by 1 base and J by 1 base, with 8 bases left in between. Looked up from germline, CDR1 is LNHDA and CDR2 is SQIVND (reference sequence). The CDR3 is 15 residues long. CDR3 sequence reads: CASSIGTASYNEQFF. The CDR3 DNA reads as TGTGCCAGTAGTATAGGGACAGCGTCCTACAATGAGCAGTTCTTC.